This is a list of T cell receptor beta chains from one sample in a study of human T cells and chemical hapten exposure. MiXCR was run by TCRdb on the RACE reads, yielding one entry per CDR3 protein. The table lists around 260,000 distinct CDR3 sequences, 7% to 10% of them singletons, with approximately 2.3% in the top ten. The specimen was whole blood, collected in connection with sensitization to the hapten diphenylcyclopropenone (DPC). Receptor source: a woman in her thirties or forties with alopecia areata. Some clones in this sample may be carry-over from other donors' samples. Each CDR3 is given with its conserved first and last residue. A D gene is named only where the DNA matches it firmly. The size of a clone is reported for some rows only, either as once, few or many, or as a class for expanded clones.

clone_size,cdr3_length,j_call,v_call,d_call,cdr3_aa,cdr3_nt
NA,12,TRBJ1-2,TRBV6-6,NA,CASRAGTHGYTF,TGTGCCAGCAGGGCGGGAACCCATGGCTACACCTTC
many,14,TRBJ1-6,TRBV4-3,NA,CASSQATVNSPLHF,TGCGCCAGCAGCCAAGCCACTGTGAATTCACCCCTCCACTTT
few,13,TRBJ1-3,TRBV30,NA,CAWSEIPGNTIYF,TGTGCCTGGAGTGAGATCCCTGGAAACACCATATATTTT
NA,14,TRBJ2-5,TRBV7-3,TRBD2,CASSASGRGETQYF,TGTGCCAGCAGCGCTAGCGGGAGGGGAGAGACCCAGTACTTC
few,17,TRBJ2-3,TRBV7-8,TRBD2,CASSTRLAGGPTDTQYF,TGTGCCAGCAGCACCAGACTAGCGGGAGGGCCGACAGATACGCAGTATTTT
many,14,TRBJ1-1,TRBV10-3,TRBD1,CAINFGQGNTEAFF,TGTGCCATCAATTTTGGACAGGGGAACACTGAAGCTTTCTTT
NA,18,TRBJ2-6,TRBV4-3,NA,CASSQERQESSGANVLTF,TGCGCCAGCAGCCAAGAACGACAGGAGAGCTCTGGGGCCAACGTCCTGACTTTC
NA,13,TRBJ1-1,TRBV9,NA,CASSSTPDLEAFF,TGTGCCAGCAGCTCAACCCCGGACCTTGAAGCTTTCTTT
NA,15,TRBJ2-4,TRBV18,NA,CASSGTRISRGIQYF,TGTGCCAGCTCCGGGACGAGGATCTCCAGAGGCATTCAGTACTTC
many,16,TRBJ2-3,TRBV5-1,TRBD2,CASRQLAGQGTDTQYF,TGCGCCAGCAGACAATTAGCGGGACAAGGCACAGATACGCAGTATTTT
NA,17,TRBJ2-3,TRBV3-1,TRBD2,CASSQDGARLAGSAQYF,TGTGCCAGCAGCCAAGACGGTGCGAGGCTAGCGGGAAGCGCGCAGTATTTT
few,17,TRBJ2-2,TRBV7-2,TRBD1,CASSSGGTGRRTGELFF,TGTGCCAGCAGCTCTGGGGGGACAGGCCGGCGTACCGGGGAGCTGTTTTTT
few,15,TRBJ1-1,TRBV28,TRBD1,CASSLIDRALGGAFF,TGTGCCAGCAGCTTGATTGACAGGGCTCTTGGCGGAGCTTTCTTT
few,17,TRBJ2-1,TRBV11-1,TRBD2,CASRAREGGRALGEQFF,TGTGCCAGCAGAGCCCGGGAGGGCGGGAGGGCCCTCGGTGAGCAGTTCTTC
many,15,TRBJ2-6,TRBV7-9,NA,CASSLQASGANVLTF,TGTGCCAGCAGCTTACAGGCCTCTGGGGCCAACGTCCTGACTTTC
NA,15,TRBJ2-1,TRBV7-2,TRBD2,CASSPSAGEHNEQFF,TGTGCCAGCAGCCCCTCCGCGGGAGAACACAATGAGCAGTTCTTC
NA,16,TRBJ1-2,TRBV12-3/TRBV12-4,NA,CASSSLGQTFNYGYTF,TGTGCCAGCAGTTCCCTAGGACAGACTTTTAACTATGGCTACACCTTC
NA,14,TRBJ1-4,TRBV12-3/TRBV12-4,NA,CASSLEGLNEKLFF,TGTGCCAGCAGTTTAGAGGGACTGAATGAAAAACTGTTTTTT
few,15,TRBJ2-1,TRBV7-9,TRBD2,CASSFLAGEYNEQFF,TGTGCCAGCAGCTTCCTAGCGGGAGAGTACAATGAGCAGTTCTTC
NA,15,TRBJ2-1,TRBV9,NA,CASSVGSFMTYEQFF,TGTGCCAGCAGCGTAGGGTCGTTTATGACGTATGAGCAGTTCTTC
many,14,TRBJ2-6,TRBV25-1,NA,CASSRTDGANVLTF,TGTGCCAGCAGTCGGACAGATGGGGCCAACGTCCTGACTTTC
few,14,TRBJ2-3,TRBV5-1,TRBD1,CASRQGSRTDTQYF,TGCGCCAGCAGACAGGGGTCACGCACAGATACGCAGTATTTT
many,14,TRBJ1-4,TRBV27,NA,CASRPLGVDEKLFF,TGTGCCAGCAGACCATTGGGGGTAGATGAAAAACTGTTTTTT
few,13,TRBJ1-2,TRBV29-1,NA,CSVEIPSNYGYTF,TGCAGCGTTGAAATTCCTAGTAACTATGGCTACACCTTC
NA,16,TRBJ2-5,TRBV7-9,TRBD1,CASSHPGQGAAETQYF,TGTGCCAGCAGCCATCCGGGACAGGGGGCGGCGGAGACCCAGTACTTC
NA,13,TRBJ2-4,TRBV28,NA,CASGSTGRDIQYF,TGTGCCAGCGGATCGACAGGTCGGGACATTCAGTACTTC
many,13,TRBJ2-7,TRBV7-2,NA,CASSTRTLREQYF,TGTGCCAGCAGCACTAGGACGCTACGCGAGCAGTACTTC
few,14,TRBJ2-7,TRBV28,NA,CAAEAGFSSYEQYF,TGTGCCGCAGAAGCGGGCTTTAGCTCCTACGAGCAGTACTTC
NA,15,TRBJ1-1,TRBV18,NA,CASSPPGTGNTEAFF,TGTGCCAGCTCACCCCCCGGGACGGGGAACACTGAAGCTTTCTTT
NA,17,TRBJ1-5,TRBV3-1,TRBD1,CASSQDWPGQTPQPQHF,TGTGCCAGCAGCCAAGACTGGCCGGGACAGACCCCTCAGCCCCAGCATTTT
NA,15,TRBJ1-1,TRBV28,NA,CASSFFASANTEAFF,TGTGCCAGCAGTTTTTTCGCCAGTGCGAACACTGAAGCTTTCTTT
many,14,TRBJ2-5,TRBV29-1,TRBD1,CSVTFGTAQETQYF,TGCAGCGTGACATTCGGGACAGCCCAAGAGACCCAGTACTTC
many,17,TRBJ2-3,TRBV5-1,TRBD2,CASSLRTSGRVGDTQYF,TGCGCCAGCAGCCTGAGGACTAGCGGGAGAGTCGGGGATACGCAGTATTTT
few,12,TRBJ2-3,TRBV5-1,NA,CASRDNTDTQYF,TGCGCCAGCAGGGACAACACAGATACGCAGTATTTT
few,16,TRBJ2-7,TRBV27,TRBD1,CASSDAGAGGFYEQYF,TGTGCCAGCAGTGACGCTGGGGCAGGGGGCTTCTACGAGCAGTACTTC
NA,17,TRBJ2-5,TRBV4-3,TRBD2,CASSQDLAGAAQETQYF,TGCGCCAGCAGCCAAGACCTAGCGGGCGCCGCCCAAGAGACCCAGTACTTC
many,14,TRBJ1-1,TRBV6-5,NA,CASSIAGVGTEAFF,TGTGCCAGCAGTATTGCAGGGGTGGGCACTGAAGCTTTCTTT
few,14,TRBJ2-7,TRBV20-1,TRBD2,CSARSGRAMDEQYF,TGCAGTGCTAGAAGCGGGAGGGCCATGGACGAGCAGTACTTC
NA,15,TRBJ2-2,TRBV7-8,NA,CASSLLSLATGELFF,TGTGCCAGCAGCTTACTAAGTCTAGCGACCGGCGAGCTGTTTTTT
NA,15,TRBJ2-7,TRBV24-1,TRBD2,CATSDSGTSGIVQYF,TGTGCCACCAGTGACTCCGGGACTAGCGGGATCGTGCAGTACTTC
many,14,TRBJ1-5,TRBV10-3,NA,CAISKQESNQPQHF,TGTGCCATCAGTAAACAGGAGTCCAATCAGCCCCAGCATTTT
NA,19,TRBJ2-6,TRBV7-2,NA,CASSPRNVGLPSGANVLTF,TGTGCCAGCAGCCCGCGGAACGTCGGATTGCCCTCTGGGGCCAACGTCCTGACTTTC
NA,16,TRBJ1-3,TRBV12-3/TRBV12-4,TRBD1,CASTEDRLISGNTIYF,TGTGCCAGCACCGAGGACAGGTTAATCTCTGGAAACACCATATATTTT
NA,19,TRBJ2-4,TRBV7-9,TRBD2,CASSSAGIARGVAKNIQYF,TGTGCCAGCAGCTCCGCCGGGATTGCCCGGGGGGTAGCCAAAAACATTCAGTACTTC
NA,14,TRBJ1-5,TRBV6-5,NA,CASSYRGGHQPQHF,TGTGCCAGCAGTTATCGGGGGGGGCACCAGCCCCAGCATTTT
few,16,TRBJ2-5,TRBV21-1,NA,CASSKDWREGEETQYF,TGTGCCAGCAGCAAAGATTGGCGGGAGGGGGAAGAGACCCAGTACTTC
few,14,TRBJ2-7,TRBV29-1,TRBD1,CSGGPGTGRYEQYF,TGCAGCGGGGGACCCGGGACAGGGCGGTACGAGCAGTACTTC
NA,14,TRBJ1-5,TRBV20-1,NA,CSAIQVDQSQPQHF,TGCAGTGCTATCCAGGTTGATCAAAGCCAGCCCCAGCATTTT
many,16,TRBJ1-5,TRBV28,NA,CASSLNSGAGNQPQHF,TGTGCCAGCAGTTTGAACTCGGGGGCCGGCAATCAGCCCCAGCATTTT
few,12,TRBJ1-5,TRBV28,NA,CASRRVSQPQHF,TGTGCCAGCAGGAGGGTCTCTCAGCCCCAGCATTTT
many,16,TRBJ2-7,TRBV18,NA,CASSPGGGPSSYEQYF,TGTGCCAGCTCCCCAGGGGGGGGCCCAAGCTCCTACGAGCAGTACTTC
once,19,TRBJ2-3,TRBV28,TRBD1,CASSRLGQGLVTGTDTQYF,TGTGCCAGCAGTCGCCTGGGACAGGGTTTAGTCACAGGCACAGATACGCAGTATTTT
NA,15,TRBJ1-6,TRBV28,NA,CASSPGRAHNSPLHF,TGTGCCAGCAGTCCCGGACGGGCCCATAATTCACCCCTCCACTTT
few,16,TRBJ1-1,TRBV7-2,NA,CASSLANLQGNTEAFF,TGTGCCAGCAGCTTAGCGAATTTACAGGGGAACACTGAAGCTTTCTTT
NA,14,TRBJ2-7,TRBV6-2/TRBV6-3,NA,CASSPGTKSTEQYF,TGTGCCAGCAGTCCTGGGACAAAATCAACCGAGCAGTACTTC
NA,11,TRBJ2-1,TRBV20-1,NA,CSARDQNEQFF,TGCAGTGCTAGAGATCAAAATGAGCAGTTCTTC
NA,17,TRBJ1-2,TRBV28,NA,CASSLIPQVAGLYGYTF,TGTGCCAGCAGTTTAATCCCCCAGGTGGCGGGGCTCTATGGCTACACCTTC
NA,15,TRBJ2-7,TRBV5-1,TRBD2,CASSLSLAGADEQYF,TGCGCCAGCAGCTTGTCCCTAGCGGGAGCTGACGAGCAGTACTTC
NA,17,TRBJ2-4,TRBV6-5,NA,CASSYSKGSGIKNIQYF,TGTGCCAGCAGTTACTCGAAGGGGAGTGGGATCAAAAACATTCAGTACTTC
few,11,TRBJ1-2,TRBV6-2/TRBV6-3,NA,CASRLNYGYTF,TGTGCCAGCAGACTGAACTATGGCTACACCTTC